The 4 T cell receptor beta chains below all came from one sample that was sequenced in a study of T-cell memory formation after mild COVID-19. From the 5' RACE reads, TCRdb called clonotypes with MiXCR, one entry per CDR3 protein. The sample consists of more than 75,000 distinct CDR3 sequences, approximately 25% of them appearing once. Sequencing was performed on PBMCs or a T cell subset sorted from them (not recorded which). The receptors originated from a man aged 18-30 years who had mild COVID-19 (a few samples of this study predate the infection). Cell type and time point are not known.

The V call is TRBV4-3, the J call TRBJ1-1; 7 positions agree with TRBD1. The CDR3 length is 16 residues. The germline gives CDR1 LGHNA, CDR2 YSLEER. V shed 3 bases and J 4 bases; nucleotides not matched to a gene: 11. CDR3 nucleotide sequence: TGCGCCAGCAGCCACGGCATCGACAGGGCGCTCACTGAAGCTTTCTTT. This translates into CASSHGIDRALTEAFF.

The genes are TRBV4-1 and TRBJ1-5, with unresolved D. The germline V and J ends were trimmed by 5 bases and 3 bases, with 8 bases remaining between them. CDR1 is MGHRA, CDR2 YSYEKL, per germline. This CDR3 has 13 amino acids. CDR3: CASSISPNQPQHF. The DNA for the CDR3 is TGCGCCAGCAGCATATCCCCCAATCAGCCCCAGCATTTT.

The chain joins TRBV11-2 to TRBJ2-1; 14 bases match TRBD2. The CDR3 runs to 15 residues. V trimming: 5 bases; J trimming: 7 bases; junction bases outside the gene matches: 4. Germline CDR1 is SGHAT and CDR2 is FQNNGV. CDR3 in DNA: TGTGCCAGCAGCCCCTGGACTAGCGGGGGGAATGAGCAGTTCTTC. Its translation: CASSPWTSGGNEQFF.

This clonotype is labeled as medium-sized. The rearrangement uses TRBV20-1 and TRBJ2-3; TRBD1 matches 9 bases. V was clipped by 1 base and J by 4 bases; unmatched bases: 0. CDR1 is DFQATT and CDR2 is SNEGSKA in the germline V gene (reference sequence). The CDR3 totals 13 residues. The CDR3 loop reads CSARGDRADTQYF. The CDR3 region has the DNA TGCAGTGCTAGAGGGGACAGGGCAGATACGCAGTATTTT.